The TCR beta chain described here comes from a study of identifying expanded T cells in peripheral blood. Using immunoSEQ multiplex PCR, the repertoire was profiled, and TCRdb retains in-frame clones only, with some absent. This table holds about 100,000 clones, around nine tenths found once. Study-wide results and limits: Two-week clone count variance significantly increased as total template count grew. Over approximately two and four weeks, about 15 and 19 clones changed, versus roughly 1.1 between replicates.

V lost 0 bases to trimming and J lost 8 bases; unmatched junction nucleotides: 0. Germline values: CDR1 GTSNPN, CDR2 SVGIG (reference sequence). This CDR3 comprises 12 residues. No infections or other immune events were documented during collection. Details on this clone: The target antigen is unknown.

Specimen: blood. This sequence joins TRBV30 and TRBJ2-1; TRBD1 matches at 8 bases. The sequence derives from a person aged 18 to 70 in good health. CDR3 in amino acids: CAWSVQGDEQFF. The DNA of the CDR3 is TGTGCCTGGAGTGTACAGGGGGATGAGCAGTTCTTC.